This TCR beta chain was sequenced during a study of cytomegalovirus exposure and HLA in healthy donors. PCR used 60 Vbeta primers and 13 Jbeta primers. The repertoire was sequenced with immunoSEQ multiplex PCR; TCRdb's copy has only in-frame clones and lacks some. The sample has 110,000 or so clones, 12% to 15% seen once. The germline CDR1 and CDR2 sequences are SGHAT and FQNNGV. Trimming pared 2 bases from V and 4 bases from J, leaving 10 bases between. This CDR3 spans 14 amino acids. The specimen sequenced was PBMCs. V is TRBV11-2 and J is TRBJ2-3; D unresolved. This receptor was taken from a female donor in good health and CMV-seronegative. The CDR3 DNA is TGTGCCAGCAGCTTATCTAGTGCCCCAGATACGCAGTATTTT. It is translated as CASSLSSAPDTQYF.